This T cell receptor beta chain was documented in a study of cytomegalovirus exposure and HLA in healthy donors. Background on the study: The study placed approximately 78% of its 350 to 400 genotyped donors in the Caucasian-associated ancestry cluster.

Study-wide points: Whilst most TCR sequences proved rare, a subset of public TCRs occurred across many donors.

This CDR3 spans 14 amino acids. Looked up from germline, CDR1 is GTSNPN and CDR2 is SVGIG (reference sequence). The V gene lost 0 bases and the J gene lost 9 bases, with 12 bases spanning the gap. The primer mix had 60 Vbeta and 13 Jbeta primers. In the authors' methods: In a later analysis, 75 million to 85 million unique TCR beta chains included roughly 11 million shared by two or more donors. TCRdb's copy holds only in-frame clones and misses some; the assay was immunoSEQ multiplex PCR. V, J and clone size were drawn from that table, and D and trimming were deduced from the DNA. The sample shows about 120,000 clones, over 80% of them seen only once. Comments on this clone: What it binds is unknown.

Source material: PBMCs. This TCR was sampled from a young man in good health and CMV-seronegative. V and J are TRBV30 and TRBJ1-6; no definite D call. Here the CDR3 DNA reads TGTGCCTGGAGTGTACAACGCTCGGGTTCACCCCTCCACTTT. This codes for CAWSVQRSGSPLHF.